This T cell receptor (beta chain) was observed in a study of T-cell reconstitution after alpha-beta-depleted transplantation in children. This clonotype was counted at least ten times. Its specificity is unknown. Preparing the TCRbeta library involved the use of unique molecular identifiers. MiXCR was run by TCRdb on the PCR reads, yielding one entry per CDR3 protein. The top ten hold just over 2% of the sample, which has fewer than 550,000 distinct CDR3 sequences, roughly 10% seen once. Study conclusions and caveats: A year post-transplant, T-cell counts and diversity derived mostly from newly produced T cells. About two months after transplant, alpha-beta T cells reportedly came from several hundred expanded graft clones. TCRbeta diversity was high at day 60 in some patients (a result of surviving recipient T cells and thymic progenitors).

The germline V gene encodes CDR1 LGHNA and CDR2 YSLEER. The CDR3 is 15 residues long. Unmatched junction bases numbered 9, after V lost 2 bases and J lost 5 bases. The TCR originated in a child aged 2 to 10 with inherited bone marrow failure, due to receive a stem cell transplant. Sequencing was performed on PBMCs, taken before TCRalphabeta/CD19-depleted stem cell transplant. The rearrangement links TRBV4-3 to TRBJ2-7; TRBD1 matches at 7 bases. CDR3: CASSQRQGQHNEQYF. The DNA for the CDR3 is TGCGCCAGCAGCCAAAGACAGGGTCAACACAACGAGCAGTACTTC.